This TCR beta chain derives from a study of cytomegalovirus exposure and HLA in healthy donors. Per germline, CDR1 SGHDT and CDR2 YYEEEE. This CDR3 is 16 amino acids long. V lost 0 bases to trimming and J lost 6 bases; unmatched junction nucleotides: 6. Primers for the PCR totalled 60 Vbeta and 13 Jbeta. Generated by immunoSEQ multiplex PCR, the TCRdb table keeps only in-frame clones and is missing some. Of some 120,000 clones in the sample, 80% to 85% were seen once. The clonotype comes from a woman aged 25 to 45 in good health and CMV-seronegative. V and J are TRBV5-6 and TRBJ1-6, with TRBD1 matching over 7 bases. The sample consisted of PBMCs. CDR3 sequence: CASSLGQGDFNSPLHF. CDR3 DNA sequence: TGTGCCAGCAGCTTGGGACAGGGAGACTTTAATTCACCCCTCCACTTT.